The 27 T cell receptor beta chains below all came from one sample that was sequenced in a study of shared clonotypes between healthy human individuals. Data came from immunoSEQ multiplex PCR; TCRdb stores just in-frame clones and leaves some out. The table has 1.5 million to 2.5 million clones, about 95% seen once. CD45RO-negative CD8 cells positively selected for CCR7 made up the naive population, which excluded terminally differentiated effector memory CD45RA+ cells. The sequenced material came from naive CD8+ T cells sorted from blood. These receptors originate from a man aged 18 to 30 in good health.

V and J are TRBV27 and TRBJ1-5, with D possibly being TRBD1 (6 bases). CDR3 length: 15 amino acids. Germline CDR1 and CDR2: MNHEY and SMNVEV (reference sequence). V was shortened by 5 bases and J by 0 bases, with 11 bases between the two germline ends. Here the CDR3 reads CASSPDSHSNQPQHF. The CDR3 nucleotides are TGTGCCAGCAGTCCGGACAGCCATAGCAATCAGCCCCAGCATTTT.

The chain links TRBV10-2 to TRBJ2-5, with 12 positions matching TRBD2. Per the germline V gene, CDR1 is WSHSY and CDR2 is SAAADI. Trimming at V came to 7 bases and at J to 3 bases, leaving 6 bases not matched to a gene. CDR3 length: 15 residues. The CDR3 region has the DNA TGCGCCAGCAACCTAGCGGGAGGGCGAGAAGAGACCCAGTACTTC. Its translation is CASNLAGGREETQYF.

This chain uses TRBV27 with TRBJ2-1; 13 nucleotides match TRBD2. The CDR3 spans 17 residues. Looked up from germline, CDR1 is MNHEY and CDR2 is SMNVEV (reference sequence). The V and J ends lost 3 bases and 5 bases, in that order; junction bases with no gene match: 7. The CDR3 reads CASSFPGLAGKHNEQFF. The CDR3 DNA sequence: TGTGCCAGCAGTTTTCCGGGACTAGCGGGGAAGCACAATGAGCAGTTCTTC.

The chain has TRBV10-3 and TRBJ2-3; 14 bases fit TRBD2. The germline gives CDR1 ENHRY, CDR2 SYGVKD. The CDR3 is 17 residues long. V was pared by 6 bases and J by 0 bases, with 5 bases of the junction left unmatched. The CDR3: CAISRLAGGRSTDTQYF. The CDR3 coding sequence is TGTGCCATCAGCCGACTAGCGGGGGGGCGTAGCACAGATACGCAGTATTTT.

The CDR3 sequence: CASSASTGINEKLFF. The CDR3 DNA reads TGTGCCAGCAGCGCCTCGACAGGTATAAATGAAAAACTGTTTTTT. This chain joins TRBV9 and TRBJ1-4, with D possibly TRBD1 on 6 matching bases. CDR3 length: 15 residues. Trimming stripped 3 bases from V and 5 bases from J, with 14 bases between. Germline V CDR1 and CDR2: SGDLS, YYNGEE.

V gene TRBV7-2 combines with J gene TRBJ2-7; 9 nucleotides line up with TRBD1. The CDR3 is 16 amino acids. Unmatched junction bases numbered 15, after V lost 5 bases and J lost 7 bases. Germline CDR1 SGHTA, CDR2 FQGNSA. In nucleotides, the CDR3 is TGTGCCAGCAGCCCATCCCCGGGACAGGGTGAAAGAGAGCAGTACTTC. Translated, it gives CASSPSPGQGEREQYF.

The CDR3 region has the DNA TGCGCCAGCAGCCAGAAGGGACTCGGCACTGAAGCTTTCTTT. Protein product: CASSQKGLGTEAFF. This sequence joins TRBV4-1 and TRBJ1-1, with D possibly matching TRBD1 (5 bases). CDR1 is MGHRA and CDR2 is YSYEKL in the germline V gene. Trimming left V 3 bases short and J 4 bases short, with 12 bases between. The CDR3 sequence is 14 residues long.

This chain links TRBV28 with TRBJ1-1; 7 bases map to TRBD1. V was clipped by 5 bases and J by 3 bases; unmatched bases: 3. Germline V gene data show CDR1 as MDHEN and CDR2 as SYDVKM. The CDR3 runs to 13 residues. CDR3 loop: CASSDTGDTEAFF. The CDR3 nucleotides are TGTGCCAGCAGTGACACAGGGGACACTGAAGCTTTCTTT.

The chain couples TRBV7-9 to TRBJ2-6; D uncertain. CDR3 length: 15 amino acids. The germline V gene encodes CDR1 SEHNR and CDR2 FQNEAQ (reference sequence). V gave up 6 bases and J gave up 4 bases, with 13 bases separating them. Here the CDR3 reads CASRGWGTGANVLTF. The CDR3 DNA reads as TGTGCCAGCAGGGGGTGGGGTACCGGGGCCAACGTCCTGACTTTC.

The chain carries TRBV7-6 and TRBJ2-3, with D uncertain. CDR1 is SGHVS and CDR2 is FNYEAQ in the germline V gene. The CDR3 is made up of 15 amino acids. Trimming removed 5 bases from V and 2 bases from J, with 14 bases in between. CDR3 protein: CASSPLLGPTDTQYF. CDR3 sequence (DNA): TGTGCCAGCAGCCCTCTCCTGGGCCCCACAGATACGCAGTATTTT.

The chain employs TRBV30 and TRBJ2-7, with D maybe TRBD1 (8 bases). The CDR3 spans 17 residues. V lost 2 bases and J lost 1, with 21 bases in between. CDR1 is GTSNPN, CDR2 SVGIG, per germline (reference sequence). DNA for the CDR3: TGTGCCTGGAGTCCGTTGACTGGACAGGGACTATCCTACGAGCAGTACTTC. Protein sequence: CAWSPLTGQGLSYEQYF. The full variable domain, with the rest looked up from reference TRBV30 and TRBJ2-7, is SQTIHQWPATLVQPVGSPLSLECTVEGTSNPNLYWYRQAAGRGLQLLFYSVGIGQISSEVPQNLSASRPQDRQFILSSKKLLLSDSGFYLCAWSPLTGQGLSYEQYFGPGTRLTVT.

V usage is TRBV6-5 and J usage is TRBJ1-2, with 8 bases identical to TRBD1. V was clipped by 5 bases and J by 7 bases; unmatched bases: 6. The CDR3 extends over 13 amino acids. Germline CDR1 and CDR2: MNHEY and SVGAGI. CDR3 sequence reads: CASSLAGGSGYTF. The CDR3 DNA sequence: TGTGCCAGCAGTCTGGCAGGGGGCAGTGGCTACACCTTC.

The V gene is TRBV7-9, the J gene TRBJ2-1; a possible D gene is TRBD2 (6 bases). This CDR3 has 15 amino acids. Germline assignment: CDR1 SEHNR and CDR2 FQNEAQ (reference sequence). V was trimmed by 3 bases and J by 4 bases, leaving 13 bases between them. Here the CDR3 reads CASSFGDFSYNEQFF. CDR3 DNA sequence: TGTGCCAGCAGCTTTGGGGACTTCTCATACAATGAGCAGTTCTTC.

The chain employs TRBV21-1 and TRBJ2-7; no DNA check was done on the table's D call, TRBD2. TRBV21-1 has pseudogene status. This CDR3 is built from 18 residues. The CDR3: CASSYRRGLAGNTYEQYF. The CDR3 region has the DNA TGTGCCAGCAGTTACCGACGGGGACTAGCGGGAAACACCTACGAGCAGTACTTC.

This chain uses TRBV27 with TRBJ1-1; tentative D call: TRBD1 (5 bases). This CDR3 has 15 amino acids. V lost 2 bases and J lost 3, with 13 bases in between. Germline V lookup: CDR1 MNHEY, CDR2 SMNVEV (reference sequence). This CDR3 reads CASSLMQGPYTEAFF. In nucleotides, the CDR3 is TGTGCCAGCAGTTTAATGCAGGGCCCCTACACTGAAGCTTTCTTT.

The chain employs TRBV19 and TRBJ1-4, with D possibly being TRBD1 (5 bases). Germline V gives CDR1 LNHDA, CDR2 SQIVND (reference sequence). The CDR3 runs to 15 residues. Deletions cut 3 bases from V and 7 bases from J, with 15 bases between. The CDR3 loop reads CASSIGSGVGEKLFF. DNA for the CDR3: TGTGCCAGTAGTATCGGTTCGGGGGTTGGTGAAAAACTGTTTTTT.

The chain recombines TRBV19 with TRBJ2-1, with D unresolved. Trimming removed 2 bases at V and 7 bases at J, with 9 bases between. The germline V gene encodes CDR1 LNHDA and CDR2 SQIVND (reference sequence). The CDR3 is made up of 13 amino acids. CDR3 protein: CASSILSENEQFF. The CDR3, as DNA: TGTGCCAGTAGTATACTCAGCGAAAATGAGCAGTTCTTC. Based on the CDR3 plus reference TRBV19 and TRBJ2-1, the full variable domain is DGGITQSPKYLFRKEGQNVTLSCEQNLNHDAMYWYRQDPGQGLRLIYYSQIVNDFQKGDIAEGYSVSREKKESFPLTVTSAQKNPTAFYLCASSILSENEQFFGPGTRLTVL.

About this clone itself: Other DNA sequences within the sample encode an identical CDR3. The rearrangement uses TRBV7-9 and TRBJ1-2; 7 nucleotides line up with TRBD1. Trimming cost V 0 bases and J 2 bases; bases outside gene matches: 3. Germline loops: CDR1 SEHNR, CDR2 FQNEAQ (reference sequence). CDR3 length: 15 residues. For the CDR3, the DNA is TGTGCCAGCAGCTTAGCCCGACAGGGAAACTATGGCTACACCTTC. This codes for CASSLARQGNYGYTF.

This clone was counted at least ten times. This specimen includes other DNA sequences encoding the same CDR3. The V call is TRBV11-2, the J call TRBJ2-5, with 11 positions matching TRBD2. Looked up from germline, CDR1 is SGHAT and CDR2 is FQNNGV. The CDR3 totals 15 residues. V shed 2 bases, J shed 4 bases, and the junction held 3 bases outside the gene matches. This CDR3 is CASSLLAGGGETQYF. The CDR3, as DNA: TGTGCCAGCAGCTTACTAGCGGGGGGTGGAGAGACCCAGTACTTC.

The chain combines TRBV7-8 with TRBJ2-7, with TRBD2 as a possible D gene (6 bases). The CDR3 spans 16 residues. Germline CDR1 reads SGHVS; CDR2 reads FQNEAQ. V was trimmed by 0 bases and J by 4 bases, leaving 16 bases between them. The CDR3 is CASSLAAGGDSYEQYF. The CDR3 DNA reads TGTGCCAGCAGCTTAGCAGCCGGGGGAGATTCTTACGAGCAGTACTTC.

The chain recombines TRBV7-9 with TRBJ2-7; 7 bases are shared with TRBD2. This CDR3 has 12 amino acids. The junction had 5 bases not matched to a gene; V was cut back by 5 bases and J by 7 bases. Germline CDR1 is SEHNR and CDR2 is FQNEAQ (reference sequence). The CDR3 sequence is CASSAYGGEQYF. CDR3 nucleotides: TGTGCCAGCAGCGCATACGGGGGGGAGCAGTACTTC. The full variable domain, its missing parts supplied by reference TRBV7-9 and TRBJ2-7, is DTGVSQNPRHKITKRGQNVTFRCDPISEHNRLYWYRQTLGQGPEFLTYFQNEAQLEKSRLLSDRFSAERPKGSFSTLEIQRTEQGDSAMYLCASSAYGGEQYFGPGTRLTVT.

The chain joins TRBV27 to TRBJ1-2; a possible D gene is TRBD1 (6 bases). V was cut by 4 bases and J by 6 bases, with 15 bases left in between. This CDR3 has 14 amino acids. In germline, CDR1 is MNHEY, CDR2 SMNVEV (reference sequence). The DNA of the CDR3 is TGTGCCAGCAGTTCAAACAGGGAGGTGGATGGCTACACCTTC. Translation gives CASSSNREVDGYTF.

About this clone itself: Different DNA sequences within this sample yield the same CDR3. The CDR3 loop reads CASSLGEKLFF. CDR3 DNA: TGTGCCAGCAGCCTGGGCGAAAAACTGTTTTTT. The chain recombines TRBV11-2 with TRBJ1-4; no definite D call. This CDR3 is built from 11 residues. Trimming took off 5 bases at V and 8 bases at J, with 6 bases between the two ends. CDR1 is SGHAT and CDR2 is FQNNGV in the germline V gene.

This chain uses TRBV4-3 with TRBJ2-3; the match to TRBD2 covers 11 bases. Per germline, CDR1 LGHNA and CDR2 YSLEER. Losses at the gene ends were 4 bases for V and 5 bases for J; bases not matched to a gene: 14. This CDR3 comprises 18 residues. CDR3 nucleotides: TGCGCCAGCAGCCCTTCGGCGGGACTAGCGGAGGGGGGAGATACGCAGTATTTT. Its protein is CASSPSAGLAEGGDTQYF.

CDR3 DNA: TGCGCCAGCAGCCCTCCGGGTTTGCGGGGGGCCGGGGACAATGAGCAGTTCTTC. Translated, it gives CASSPPGLRGAGDNEQFF. The chain has TRBV5-1 and TRBJ2-1; 8 nucleotides match TRBD2. This CDR3 region has 18 residues. Germline CDR1 is SGHRS and CDR2 is YFSETQ. Unmatched junction bases numbered 17, after V lost 4 bases and J lost 5 bases. Drawing the rest from reference TRBV5-1 and TRBJ2-1, the complete variable domain is KAGVTQTPRYLIKTRGQQVTLSCSPISGHRSVSWYQQTPGQGLQFLFEYFSETQRNKGNFPGRFSGRQFSNSRSEMNVSTLELGDSALYLCASSPPGLRGAGDNEQFFGPGTRLTVL.

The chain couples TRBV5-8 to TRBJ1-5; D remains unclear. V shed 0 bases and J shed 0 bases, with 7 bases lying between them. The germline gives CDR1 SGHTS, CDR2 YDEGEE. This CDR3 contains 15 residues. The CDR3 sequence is CASSLATLSNQPQHF. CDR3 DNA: TGTGCCAGCAGCTTGGCCACTCTTAGCAATCAGCCCCAGCATTTT.

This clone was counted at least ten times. CDR3 residues: CASSAAETGAEKLFF. The CDR3 DNA is TGTGCCAGCAGCGCTGCCGAGACAGGGGCTGAAAAACTGTTTTTT. The V and J genes are TRBV9 and TRBJ1-4; 8 positions agree with TRBD1. With 3 bases clipped from V and 7 bases from J, the junction kept 8 bases outside the gene matches. From germline, CDR1 is SGDLS and CDR2 YYNGEE. This CDR3 is built from 15 residues.